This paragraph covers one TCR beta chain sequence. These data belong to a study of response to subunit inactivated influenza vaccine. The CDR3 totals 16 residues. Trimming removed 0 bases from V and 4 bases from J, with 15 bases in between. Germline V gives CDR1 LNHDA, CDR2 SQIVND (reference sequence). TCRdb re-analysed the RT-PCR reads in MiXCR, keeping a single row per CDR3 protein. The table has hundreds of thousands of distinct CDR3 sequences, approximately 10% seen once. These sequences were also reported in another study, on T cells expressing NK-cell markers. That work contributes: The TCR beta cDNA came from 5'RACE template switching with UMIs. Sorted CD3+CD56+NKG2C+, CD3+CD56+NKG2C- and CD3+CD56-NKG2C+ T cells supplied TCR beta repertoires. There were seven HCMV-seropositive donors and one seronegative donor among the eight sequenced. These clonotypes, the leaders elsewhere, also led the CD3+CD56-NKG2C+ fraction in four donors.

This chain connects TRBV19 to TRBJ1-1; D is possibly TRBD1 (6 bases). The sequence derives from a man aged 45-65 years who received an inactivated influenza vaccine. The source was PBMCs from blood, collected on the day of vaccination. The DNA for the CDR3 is TGTGCCAGTAGTATAGATCTACGGGGGCTCGGCACTGAAGCTTTCTTT. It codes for CASSIDLRGLGTEAFF. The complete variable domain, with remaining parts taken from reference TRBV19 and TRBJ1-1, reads DGGITQSPKYLFRKEGQNVTLSCEQNLNHDAMYWYRQDPGQGLRLIYYSQIVNDFQKGDIAEGYSVSREKKESFPLTVTSAQKNPTAFYLCASSIDLRGLGTEAFFGQGTRLTVV.